This is a list of T cell receptor beta chains from one sample in a study of early T cells in non-severe SARS-CoV-2 infection. Each CDR3 protein gets one entry after TCRdb re-called the 5' RACE reads with MiXCR. Of under 60,000 distinct CDR3 sequences listed, over 7% are singletons. The sample comprised whole blood. Receptors were obtained from an adult who was a healthcare worker with PCR-confirmed SARS-CoV-2 infection or an uninfected control (not recorded which). The CDR3 runs from the conserved cysteine through the conserved F or W. The order of the fields is clone size, J gene, D gene, V gene, CDR3 length, CDR3 protein, CDR3 DNA. The D gene is left open where the match is weak. The size of a clone is reported for some rows only, either as once, few or many, or as a class for expanded clones.

.,TRBJ1-5,TRBD1,TRBV2,15,CASRKQGNSNQPQHF,TGTGCCAGCAGAAAACAGGGGAATAGCAATCAGCCCCAGCATTTT
.,TRBJ2-3,.,TRBV5-1,15,CASSPDLGGTDTQYF,TGCGCCAGCAGCCCGGACCTTGGAGGCACAGATACGCAGTATTTT
.,TRBJ1-5,.,TRBV6-1,14,CASSESGVFQPQHF,TGTGCCAGCAGTGAGAGTGGGGTGTTTCAGCCCCAGCATTTT
many,TRBJ2-3,.,TRBV2,12,CASHGLGDTQYF,TGTGCCAGCCATGGCTTGGGGGATACGCAGTATTTT
.,TRBJ1-3,.,TRBV20-1,14,CSARGANSENTIYF,TGCAGTGCCCGGGGGGCCAACTCTGAAAACACCATATATTTT
few,TRBJ2-3,TRBD2,TRBV30,13,CAWSDGGTDTQYF,TGTGCCTGGAGCGACGGGGGGACAGATACGCAGTATTTT
few,TRBJ2-1,TRBD2,TRBV4-2,13,CASSQGLTNEQFF,TGTGCCAGCAGCCAGGGACTAACCAATGAGCAGTTCTTC
.,TRBJ2-3,.,TRBV4-1,14,CASSQESYADTQYF,TGCGCCAGCAGCCAAGAGAGCTACGCTGATACGCAGTATTTT
few,TRBJ2-7,.,TRBV11-1,14,CASSFNQGSYEQYF,TGTGCCAGCAGCTTTAACCAGGGCTCCTACGAGCAGTACTTC
many,TRBJ1-2,.,TRBV12-3/TRBV12-4,15,CASNRAAGANYGYTF,TGTGCCAGCAATCGCGCGGCTGGAGCTAACTATGGCTACACCTTC
.,TRBJ2-3,.,TRBV13,14,CASSPNWDTDTQYF,TGTGCCAGCAGCCCAAACTGGGACACAGATACGCAGTATTTT
.,TRBJ2-2,TRBD2,TRBV7-2,15,CASSLLAGSTGELFF,TGTGCCAGCAGTTTACTAGCGGGGTCCACCGGGGAGCTGTTTTTT
.,TRBJ1-4,.,TRBV5-5,15,CARSRTTGEDEKLFF,TGTGCCAGAAGCCGGACGACAGGAGAGGATGAAAAACTGTTTTTT
many,TRBJ1-1,.,TRBV6-5,14,CASSYLTRGTEAFF,TGTGCCAGCAGTTACCTTACAAGGGGCACTGAAGCTTTCTTT
.,TRBJ2-1,.,TRBV19,16,CASSIDLMQAYNEQFF,TGTGCCAGTAGTATAGATCTAATGCAGGCCTACAATGAGCAGTTCTTC
many,TRBJ1-6,TRBD1,TRBV28,16,CASSYPGQGGNSPLHF,TGTGCCAGCAGTTACCCGGGACAGGGAGGAAATTCACCCCTCCACTTT
many,TRBJ2-7,.,TRBV28,14,CASSWGVRNYEQYF,TGTGCCAGCAGTTGGGGGGTTAGGAACTACGAGCAGTACTTC
few,TRBJ1-1,.,TRBV28,12,CASSYRATEAFF,TGTGCCAGCAGTTACCGGGCTACTGAAGCTTTCTTT
few,TRBJ2-7,TRBD2,TRBV9,16,CASSAQTGTSLYEQYF,TGTGCCAGCAGCGCACAGACCGGGACTAGCTTGTACGAGCAGTACTTC
many,TRBJ2-2,TRBD1,TRBV5-5,14,CASSWTGATGELFF,TGTGCCAGCAGCTGGACAGGGGCGACCGGGGAGCTGTTTTTT
few,TRBJ1-2,TRBD1,TRBV3-1,15,CASSFPGTGNYGYTF,TGTGCCAGCAGCTTCCCAGGGACAGGGAACTATGGCTACACCTTC
.,TRBJ2-3,.,TRBV2,12,CASRSGSDTQYF,TGTGCCAGCAGATCGGGGTCTGATACGCAGTATTTT
.,TRBJ1-1,.,TRBV5-1,15,CASSPEGRPYTEAFF,TGCGCCAGCAGCCCGGAAGGACGGCCGTACACTGAAGCTTTCTTT
.,TRBJ1-6,.,TRBV18,15,CASSPAQVGNSPLHF,TGTGCCAGCTCACCAGCTCAGGTTGGGAATTCACCCCTCCACTTT
.,TRBJ2-1,TRBD1,TRBV7-3,14,CASSVGTVYNEQFF,TGTGCCAGCAGCGTCGGGACAGTTTACAATGAGCAGTTCTTC
.,TRBJ1-5,.,TRBV19,15,CASSIGSQSNQPQHF,TGTGCCAGTAGTATTGGCTCCCAGAGCAATCAGCCCCAGCATTTT